The 14 T cell receptor beta chains below were found in one sample sequenced in a study of T cells in tuberculosis. Time point reported: new active TB diagnosis, blood taken before or within 7 days of starting treatment. Here immunoSEQ multiplex PCR was the method, and the copy in TCRdb shows in-frame clones only, minus some. There are 47,000 or so clones in the sample; 90% to 95% occur only once, and about 1.5% lies in the top ten. The input for sequencing was PBMCs, taken at tuberculosis diagnosis. Every receptor here comes from an adult with tuberculosis.

This clone was observed once. The chain has TRBV28 and TRBJ1-1, with TRBD1 as a possible D gene (5 bases). The CDR3 sequence is 14 residues long. V shed 5 bases and J shed 1 base, with 11 bases lying between them. Germline lookup yields CDR1 MDHEN and CDR2 SYDVKM. DNA for the CDR3: TGTGCCAGCAGTCCTTTTAGGGGGAACACTGAAGCTTTCTTT. It yields the protein CASSPFRGNTEAFF.

The rearrangement joins TRBV7-9 to TRBJ1-1, with 7 bases matching TRBD1. Germline V gene sequence: CDR1 SEHNR, CDR2 FQNEAQ (reference sequence). The CDR3 has 13 amino acids. The trim removed 5 bases at V and 7 bases at J, leaving 7 bases unmatched. The CDR3 bases are TGTGCCAGCAGCAAGGCAGGGGGGAATGAAGCTTTCTTT. Translated: CASSKAGGNEAFF.

The rearrangement joins TRBV7-2 to TRBJ2-1; 8 positions match TRBD1. CDR1 and CDR2 (germline): SGHTA, FQGNSA. This CDR3 region has 15 residues. Trimming took 4 bases from V and 0 from J; bases not matched to a gene: 2. The CDR3 protein is CASSSDRGSYNEQFF. The CDR3 nucleotides read TGTGCCAGCAGCTCCGACAGGGGCTCCTACAATGAGCAGTTCTTC.

This chain connects TRBV5-4 to TRBJ2-1, with D possibly being TRBD2 (5 bases). Germline V gives CDR1 SGHNT, CDR2 YYREEE (reference sequence). The CDR3 is 14 amino acids. The V end was cut by 1 base, the J end by 10 bases, with 15 bases between. The CDR3 coding sequence is TGTGCCAGCAGCTTGTTTTCCCGTCCGGGGGAGCAGTTCTTC. Residues: CASSLFSRPGEQFF.

The chain joins TRBV5-1 to TRBJ1-2, with 7 bases identical to TRBD1. The germline V gene encodes CDR1 SGHRS and CDR2 YFSETQ. Trimming cost V 2 bases and J 0 bases; bases outside gene matches: 1. The CDR3 extends over 14 amino acids. CDR3 region: CASSFGQANYGYTF. The CDR3 DNA sequence: TGCGCCAGCAGCTTTGGACAGGCTAACTATGGCTACACCTTC.

V usage is TRBV7-9 and J usage is TRBJ2-1, with TRBD2 matching 8 bases. CDR1 and CDR2 from the germline V gene are SEHNR and FQNEAQ (reference sequence). This CDR3 is 13 amino acids long. The J segment lost 7 bases and the V segment lost 4 bases, leaving 3 bases of the junction unmatched. DNA of the CDR3: TGTGCCAGCAGCTGGACTAGCACGAATGAGCAGTTCTTC. This sequence encodes CASSWTSTNEQFF.

This chain uses TRBV9 with TRBJ1-3, with TRBD1 matching over 9 bases. The V gene end was trimmed by 3 bases and the J gene end by 0 bases; junction bases not matched to a gene: 13. Germline-derived CDR1 and CDR2 are SGDLS and YYNGEE. This CDR3 is 19 amino acids long. Here the CDR3 DNA reads TGTGCCAGCAGCGCCCCCACACAGGGGGCACAAAGCTCTGGAAACACCATATATTTT. Translating gives CASSAPTQGAQSSGNTIYF.

V is TRBV2 and J is TRBJ2-4, with a possible D match to TRBD2 (5 bases). CDR3 length: 14 amino acids. Deletions cut 4 bases from V and 4 bases from J, with 11 bases between. Germline loops: CDR1 SNHLY, CDR2 FYNNEI. The CDR3 bases are TGTGCCAGCAGTGGGAAGGAGGAGAAAAACATTCAGTACTTC. Its protein product is CASSGKEEKNIQYF.

This clone was observed a handful of times. V usage is TRBV6-5 and J usage is TRBJ1-1; 7 bases are a match to TRBD1. The CDR3 sequence is 12 residues long. V was pared by 6 bases and J by 11 bases, with 9 bases of the junction left unmatched. Germline lookup yields CDR1 MNHEY and CDR2 SVGAGI. CDR3 amino acids: CASSQQGRGAFF. In nucleotides, the CDR3 is TGTGCCAGCAGCCAACAGGGGAGAGGTGCTTTCTTT.

The chain couples TRBV19 to TRBJ1-5; D gene ambiguous. This CDR3 comprises 13 residues. Germline V gene sequence: CDR1 LNHDA, CDR2 SQIVND (reference sequence). V lost 4 bases and J 5 bases, leaving 9 bases between the germline ends. Here the CDR3 DNA reads TGTGCCAGTAGTAGTCAGTTCGATCAGCCCCAGCATTTT. Its protein product is CASSSQFDQPQHF.

The rearrangement joins TRBV9 to TRBJ2-5; 8 bases are shared with TRBD1. Per germline, CDR1 SGDLS and CDR2 YYNGEE. The CDR3 is 15 residues long. Losses at the gene ends were 4 bases for V and 2 bases for J; bases not matched to a gene: 7. As DNA, the CDR3 is TGTGCCAGCAGCTTTCGGACAGGGCTACAAGAGACCCAGTACTTC. Amino acids: CASSFRTGLQETQYF.

This chain connects TRBV5-8 to TRBJ1-1, with D possibly matching TRBD1 (5 bases). V gave up 4 bases and J gave up 8 bases, with 21 bases separating them. CDR1 is SGHTS, CDR2 YDEGEE, per germline. The CDR3 totals 15 residues. CDR3 DNA sequence: TGTGCCAGCAGCCCCCTAGGTGGGCAGGGATTGGAAGCTTTCTTT. Its protein product is CASSPLGGQGLEAFF. The variable domain in full, completed from reference TRBV5-8 and TRBJ1-1, reads EAGVTQSPTHLIKTRGQQATLRCSPISGHTSVYWYQQALGLGLQFLLWYDEGEERNRGNFPPRFSGRQFPNYSSELNVNALELEDSALYLCASSPLGGQGLEAFFGQGTRLTVV.

The CDR3 DNA sequence: TGTGCCAGCAGCTTAGATCGAGCGGGACGGAGGTTCTTC. Translation gives CASSLDRAGRRFF. This chain links TRBV11-2 with TRBJ2-1; TRBD2 matches 7 bases. The CDR3 runs 13 residues. Germline-derived CDR1 and CDR2 are SGHAT and FQNNGV. Trimming took 0 bases from V and 15 from J; bases not matched to a gene: 8.

This chain connects TRBV18 to TRBJ2-2; 7 nucleotides agree with TRBD1. The CDR3 spans 13 residues. Germline CDR1 KGHSH, CDR2 LQKENI. DNA of the CDR3: TGTGCTTTCCGGACAGGGAACACCGGGGAGCTGTTTTTT. Residues: CAFRTGNTGELFF.